This TCR beta chain was sequenced for a study of T cells after yellow fever vaccination. Study-wide background: Researchers used SMART-Seq v4 Ultra Low Input to prepare fractions that had low cell numbers. Study results and caveats: Peak timing came faster in the weaker secondary response, day 5 versus 15.

The CDR3 has 13 amino acids. CDR1 is SQVTM, CDR2 ANQGSEA, per germline. Trimming removed 7 bases at V and 9 bases at J, with 21 bases between. In its sample, this clonotype was seen a few times. Its target is unknown. The study made its TCR cDNA through 5'RACE template switching. That step introduced a universal primer site along with UMIs. TCRdb re-derived calls from the 5' RACE reads in MiXCR, one entry per CDR3 protein. Counted here are a few hundred thousand distinct CDR3 sequences, about a sixth occurring once; the ten biggest clones make up about 18%. This TCR was sampled from a man younger than 35 who received the YFV17D yellow fever vaccine. The V gene is TRBV29-1, the J gene TRBJ1-2, with a possible D match to TRBD1 (5 bases). Sequencing was performed on PBMCs, taken more than 4 days after the first yellow fever vaccination. The CDR3 sequence: CSGGPPALECYTF. In DNA, the CDR3 is TGCAGCGGGGGACCTCCGGCCCTTGAGTGCTACACCTTC. Supplemented by reference TRBV29-1 and TRBJ1-2, the full variable domain reads SAVISQKPSRDICQRGTSLTIQCQVDSQVTMMFWYRQQPGQSLTLIATANQGSEATYESGFVIDKFPISRPNLTFSTLTVSNMSPEDSSIYLCSGGPPALECYTFGSGTRLTVV.